This TCR beta chain was sequenced during a study of identical twins. General observations from the study: Conclusions were based on cross-sectional statistical analysis, without following the same donors. Abundant beta clonotypes from cord blood had fewer insertions, unlike memory repertoires, which showed none. It was out-of-frame TCR alpha sharing in monozygotic twins that models underestimated. Invariant populations such as MAIT and iNKT cells could partly muddle zero-insertion analyses.

At least ten counts were recorded for this clonotype. The antigen remains unidentified. TCRdb reprocessed the 5' RACE reads via MiXCR and lists one record per CDR3 protein. The data hold some 660,000 distinct CDR3 sequences, with less than 10% observed a single time. These data also formed part of another study, on yellow fever vaccine responses in identical twins.

Sequenced sample: PBMCs. The receptor comes from a young woman in good health.

The CDR3 region is CASSLGGGAVETQYF. The CDR3 nucleotides read TGTGCCAGCAGCTTAGGCGGGGGGGCGGTAGAGACCCAGTACTTC. The chain recombines TRBV7-2 with TRBJ2-5; TRBD2 matches at 9 bases. Germline V gives CDR1 SGHTA, CDR2 FQGNSA. The junction had 4 bases not matched to a gene; V was cut back by 1 base and J by 4 bases. The CDR3 is made up of 15 amino acids.